The source of this T cell receptor beta chain is a study of cytomegalovirus exposure and HLA in healthy donors. On the study more broadly: Of the donors genotyped, several hundred in all, 65% to 90% fell in the Caucasian-associated ancestry cluster.

The PCR used 60 Vbeta and 13 Jbeta primers. The data were produced by immunoSEQ multiplex PCR, yet TCRdb's version contains in-frame clones alone and is incomplete. The table shows 80,000 to 100,000 clones, with roughly 77% occurring only once. Details on this clone: What it binds is unknown.

V was clipped by 10 bases and J by 1 base, with 8 bases between them. Germline V gene lookup returns CDR1 LNHDA and CDR2 SQIVND (reference sequence). The CDR3 runs to 13 residues. The study, taken as a whole, reports: Cytomegalovirus status was reportedly diagnosed by the classifier with high specificity and sensitivity.

The V call is TRBV19, the J call TRBJ2-6; no clear D gene. The TCR was taken from a man in his forties in good health and CMV-seronegative. The source material was PBMCs. The CDR3: CATRSSGANVLTF. The DNA for the CDR3 is TGTGCCACCAGGTCGTCTGGGGCCAACGTCCTGACTTTC.